These T cell receptor beta chains were read from a single sample in a study of blood T cell repertoires in COVID-19. This table comes from immunoSEQ multiplex PCR, and its TCRdb copy is limited to in-frame clones, with some not included. The repertoire holds roughly 390,000 clones, with roughly 86% as singletons. The sample consisted of peripheral blood. All receptors derive from a woman in her 30s with COVID-19, enrolled during active disease. Both conserved end residues are part of each CDR3. The D gene is left open where the match is weak. A row's size may be missing; if present it is once, few, many or a size class.

abundance	d_gene	v_gene	j_gene	CDR3nt	CDR3aa
.	.	TRBV14	TRBJ2-3	TGTGCCAGCAGCCAAGAGACGGGATCGATCCCTAGCACAGATACGCAGTATTTT	CASSQETGSIPSTDTQYF
.	TRBD1	TRBV29-1	TRBJ1-2	TGCAGCGTTGAAGACCCGGACAGGGAGTATGGCTACACCTTC	CSVEDPDREYGYTF
.	.	TRBV6-5	TRBJ2-7	TGTGCCAGCAGCACAACAGGGTACGAGCAGTACTTC	CASSTTGYEQYF
.	TRBD2	TRBV2	TRBJ2-7	TGTGCCAGCATCAAACCGGGACTAGCTGGCGAGCAGTACTTC	CASIKPGLAGEQYF
once	TRBD2	TRBV6-2/TRBV6-3	TRBJ2-2	TGTGCCAGCAGTTACTCGAGAACTAGCGGGACTGTGGGGGGGGAGCTGTTTTTT	CASSYSRTSGTVGGELFF
.	TRBD1	TRBV18	TRBJ1-2	TGTGCCAGCTCTCAAGACAGGGAGCGTGGCTACACCTTC	CASSQDRERGYTF
few	.	TRBV5-4	TRBJ2-1	TGTGCCAGCAGCTCCCGGTTCCACAATGAGCAGTTCTTC	CASSSRFHNEQFF
.	.	TRBV30	TRBJ1-6	TGTGCCTGGGAGAGGTGGAATTCACCCCTCCACTTT	CAWERWNSPLHF
.	TRBD1	TRBV24-1	TRBJ1-5	TGTGCCACCAGTGATTCGGGACAGGCGACCTTTCAAAGCAATCAGCCCCAGCATTTT	CATSDSGQATFQSNQPQHF
.	.	TRBV5-1	TRBJ1-5	TGCGCCAGCAGCTTGGTGCCGAGCGGTCAGCCCCAGCATTTT	CASSLVPSGQPQHF
.	.	TRBV6-6	TRBJ2-1	TGTGCCAGCAAGACAGGTCTCTACAATGAGCAGTTCTTC	CASKTGLYNEQFF
.	TRBD1	TRBV5-1	TRBJ2-5	TGCGCCAGTAGGAGACAGGGAGAGACCCAGTACTTC	CASRRQGETQYF
.	TRBD2	TRBV7-9	TRBJ2-3	TGTGCCAGCAGCTTAGCTCCCGGGAGGGGTACGCAGTATTTT	CASSLAPGRGTQYF
.	.	TRBV7-3	TRBJ1-1	TGTGCCAGCAGCTCTGGCGGACGAGGGTACACTGAAGCTTTCTTT	CASSSGGRGYTEAFF
.	TRBD1	TRBV18	TRBJ1-2	TGTGCCAGCTCACCTTCGGTGACAGGGGAAAAAGGCTACACCTTC	CASSPSVTGEKGYTF
.	TRBD1	TRBV30	TRBJ1-2	TGTGCCTGGAAATTAGAGGGGACAGGTCCTTCCTATGGCTACACCTTC	CAWKLEGTGPSYGYTF
.	TRBD1	TRBV28	TRBJ2-4	TGTGCCAGCAGTTTGACAGGGGCCAAAAACATTCAGTACTTC	CASSLTGAKNIQYF
.	TRBD1	TRBV19	TRBJ1-4	TGTGCCAGTAGTCTCCGAAGACAGGGTAATGAAAAACTGTTTTTT	CASSLRRQGNEKLFF
.	TRBD2	TRBV20-1	TRBJ2-3	TGCAGTGCTAGTCCCCTCAGCGGGAGAATAGATACGCAGTATTTT	CSASPLSGRIDTQYF
.	TRBD1	TRBV28	TRBJ1-1	TGTGCCAGCAGCAGAAGTCCGGACAGGGGAACTGAAGCTTTCTTT	CASSRSPDRGTEAFF
.	.	TRBV5-1	TRBJ1-5	TGCGCCAGCAGCGCCGGGGGGCTCAATCAGCCCCAGCATTTT	CASSAGGLNQPQHF
.	TRBD1	TRBV5-5	TRBJ2-1	TGTGCCAGCAGCGTGGGACAGGGATATGAGCAGTTCTTC	CASSVGQGYEQFF